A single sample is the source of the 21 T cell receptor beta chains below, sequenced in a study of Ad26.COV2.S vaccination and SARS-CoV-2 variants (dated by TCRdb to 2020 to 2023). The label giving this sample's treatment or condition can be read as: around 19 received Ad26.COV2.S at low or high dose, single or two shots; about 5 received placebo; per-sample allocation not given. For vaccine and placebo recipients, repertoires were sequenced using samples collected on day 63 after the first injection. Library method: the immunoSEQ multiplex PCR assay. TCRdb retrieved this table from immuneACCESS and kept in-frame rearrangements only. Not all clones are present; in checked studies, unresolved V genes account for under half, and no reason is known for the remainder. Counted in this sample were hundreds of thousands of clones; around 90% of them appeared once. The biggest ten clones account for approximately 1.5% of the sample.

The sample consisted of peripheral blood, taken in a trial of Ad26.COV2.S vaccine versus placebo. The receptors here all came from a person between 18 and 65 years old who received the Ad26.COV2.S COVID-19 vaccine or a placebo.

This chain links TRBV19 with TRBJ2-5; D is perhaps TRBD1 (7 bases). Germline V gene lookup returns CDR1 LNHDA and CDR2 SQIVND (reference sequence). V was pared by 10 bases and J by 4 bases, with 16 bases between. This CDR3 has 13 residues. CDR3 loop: CATQRQGGETQYF. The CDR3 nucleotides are TGTGCCACCCAAAGACAGGGAGGAGAGACCCAGTACTTC. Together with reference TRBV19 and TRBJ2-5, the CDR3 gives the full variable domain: DGGITQSPKYLFRKEGQNVTLSCEQNLNHDAMYWYRQDPGQGLRLIYYSQIVNDFQKGDIAEGYSVSREKKESFPLTVTSAQKNPTAFYLCATQRQGGETQYFGPGTRLLVL.

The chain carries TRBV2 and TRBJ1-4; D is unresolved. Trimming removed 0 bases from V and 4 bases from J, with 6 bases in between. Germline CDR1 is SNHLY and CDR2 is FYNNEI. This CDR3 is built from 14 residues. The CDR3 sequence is CASSEAPHNEKLFF. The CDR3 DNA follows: TGTGCCAGCAGTGAAGCGCCCCATAATGAAAAACTGTTTTTT.

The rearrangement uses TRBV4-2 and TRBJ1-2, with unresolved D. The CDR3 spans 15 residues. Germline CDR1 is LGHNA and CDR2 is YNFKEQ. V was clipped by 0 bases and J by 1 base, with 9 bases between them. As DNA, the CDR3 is TGTGCCAGCAGCCAAGAACGACATATTAACTATGGCTACACCTTC. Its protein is CASSQERHINYGYTF.

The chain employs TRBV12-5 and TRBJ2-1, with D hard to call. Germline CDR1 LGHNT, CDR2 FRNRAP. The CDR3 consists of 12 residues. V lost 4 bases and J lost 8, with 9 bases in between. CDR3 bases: TGTGCTAGTGGTTATTCGTCGGATGAGCAGTTCTTC. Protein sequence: CASGYSSDEQFF.

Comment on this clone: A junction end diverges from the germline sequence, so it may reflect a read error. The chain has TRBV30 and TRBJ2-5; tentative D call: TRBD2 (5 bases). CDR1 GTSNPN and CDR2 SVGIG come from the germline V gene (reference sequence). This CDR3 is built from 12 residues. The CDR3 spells CAWRDPLEAQYF. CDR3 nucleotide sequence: TGTGCCTGGAGGGACCCACTAGAGGCCCAGTACTTC.

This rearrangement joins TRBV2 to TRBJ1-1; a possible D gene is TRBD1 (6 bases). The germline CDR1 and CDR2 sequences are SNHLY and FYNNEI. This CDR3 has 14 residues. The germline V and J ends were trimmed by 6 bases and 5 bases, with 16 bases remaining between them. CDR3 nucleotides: TGTGCCAGCAGCCCACAGGGTTTCGGTACTGAAGCTTTCTTT. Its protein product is CASSPQGFGTEAFF.

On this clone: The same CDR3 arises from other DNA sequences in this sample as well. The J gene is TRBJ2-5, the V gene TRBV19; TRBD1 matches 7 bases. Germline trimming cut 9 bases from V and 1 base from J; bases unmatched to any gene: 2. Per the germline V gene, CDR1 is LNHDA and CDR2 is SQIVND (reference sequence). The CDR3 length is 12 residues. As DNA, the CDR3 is TGTGCCAGCGGACAGGCCCAAGAGACCCAGTACTTC. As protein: CASGQAQETQYF. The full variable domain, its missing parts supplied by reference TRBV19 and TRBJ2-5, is DGGITQSPKYLFRKEGQNVTLSCEQNLNHDAMYWYRQDPGQGLRLIYYSQIVNDFQKGDIAEGYSVSREKKESFPLTVTSAQKNPTAFYLCASGQAQETQYFGPGTRLLVL.

The CDR3 reads CASSLVVNSYEQYF. DNA for the CDR3: TGTGCCAGCAGTCTAGTGGTGAACTCCTACGAGCAGTACTTC. The chain combines TRBV7-8 with TRBJ2-7; no clear D. The CDR3 runs 14 residues. Germline V lookup: CDR1 SGHVS, CDR2 FQNEAQ. Trimming took 6 bases from V and 0 from J, leaving 12 bases between them.

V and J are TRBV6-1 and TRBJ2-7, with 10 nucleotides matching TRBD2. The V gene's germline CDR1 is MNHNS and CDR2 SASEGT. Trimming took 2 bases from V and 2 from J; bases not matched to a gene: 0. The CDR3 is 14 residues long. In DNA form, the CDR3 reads TGTGCCAGCAGTGAAAGCGGGAGGGCCTACGAGCAGTACTTC. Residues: CASSESGRAYEQYF.

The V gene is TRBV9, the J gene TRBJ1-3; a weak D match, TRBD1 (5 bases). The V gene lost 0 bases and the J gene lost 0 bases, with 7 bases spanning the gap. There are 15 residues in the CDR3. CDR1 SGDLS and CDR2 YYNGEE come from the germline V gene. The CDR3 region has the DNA TGTGCCAGCAGCGTAGGACAGAGCTCTGGAAACACCATATATTTT. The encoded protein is CASSVGQSSGNTIYF.

For the CDR3, the DNA is TGTGCCAGCAGCCGAACCGTAGCGGGGGAAGAGACCCAGTACTTC. Its translation is CASSRTVAGEETQYF. V usage is TRBV4-2 and J usage is TRBJ2-5, with 9 bases identical to TRBD2. CDR1 LGHNA and CDR2 YNFKEQ come from the germline V gene. Trimming at V came to 4 bases and at J to 3 bases, leaving 6 bases not matched to a gene. There are 15 residues in the CDR3.

CDR3 nucleotides: TGTGCCAGCAGCTTATTTAACGGGAACAATGAGCAGTTCTTC. Translated, it gives CASSLFNGNNEQFF. The rearrangement uses TRBV7-2 and TRBJ2-1, with D perhaps TRBD2 (5 bases). The CDR3 totals 14 residues. In germline, CDR1 is SGHTA, CDR2 FQGNSA. V was clipped by 2 bases and J by 5 bases, with 10 bases between them.

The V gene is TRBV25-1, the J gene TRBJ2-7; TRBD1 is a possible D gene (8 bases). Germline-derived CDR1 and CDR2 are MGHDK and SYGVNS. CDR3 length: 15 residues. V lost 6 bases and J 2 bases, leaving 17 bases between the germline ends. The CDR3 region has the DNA TGTGCCAGCAGGCAAGGACAGGGAGGGACCTACGAGCAGTACTTC. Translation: CASRQGQGGTYEQYF.

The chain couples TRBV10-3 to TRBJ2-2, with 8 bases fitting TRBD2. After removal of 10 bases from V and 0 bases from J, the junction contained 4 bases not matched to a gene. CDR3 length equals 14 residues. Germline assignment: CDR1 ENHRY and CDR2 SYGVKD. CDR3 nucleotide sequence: TGTGCCACCACGGGAGGGCCGAACACCGGGGAGCTGTTTTTT. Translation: CATTGGPNTGELFF.

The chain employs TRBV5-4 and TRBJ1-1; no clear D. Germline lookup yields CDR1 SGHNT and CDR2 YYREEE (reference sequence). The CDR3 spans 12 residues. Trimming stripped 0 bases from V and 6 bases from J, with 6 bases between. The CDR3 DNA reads TGTGCCAGCAGCTTGGATCGATCTGAAGCTTTCTTT. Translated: CASSLDRSEAFF.

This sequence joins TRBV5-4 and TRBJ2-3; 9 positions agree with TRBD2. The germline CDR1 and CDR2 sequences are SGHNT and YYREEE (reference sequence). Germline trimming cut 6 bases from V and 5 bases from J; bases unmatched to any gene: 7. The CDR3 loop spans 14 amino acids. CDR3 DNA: TGTGCCAGCACCTTAGCGGGAGCGGGAGATACGCAGTATTTT. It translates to CASTLAGAGDTQYF.

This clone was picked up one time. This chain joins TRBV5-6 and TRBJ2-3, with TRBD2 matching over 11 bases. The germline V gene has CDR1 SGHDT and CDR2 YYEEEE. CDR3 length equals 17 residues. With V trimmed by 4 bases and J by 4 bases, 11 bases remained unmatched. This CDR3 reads CASSPRGSGRVADTQYF. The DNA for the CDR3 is TGTGCCAGCAGCCCCAGGGGTAGCGGGAGGGTGGCAGATACGCAGTATTTT.

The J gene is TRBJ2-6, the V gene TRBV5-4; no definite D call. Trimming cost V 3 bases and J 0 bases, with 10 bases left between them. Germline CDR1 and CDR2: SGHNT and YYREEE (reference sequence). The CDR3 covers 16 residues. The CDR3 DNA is TGTGCCAGCAGCTCCCTAGGGATCTCTGGGGCCAACGTCCTGACTTTC. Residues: CASSSLGISGANVLTF.

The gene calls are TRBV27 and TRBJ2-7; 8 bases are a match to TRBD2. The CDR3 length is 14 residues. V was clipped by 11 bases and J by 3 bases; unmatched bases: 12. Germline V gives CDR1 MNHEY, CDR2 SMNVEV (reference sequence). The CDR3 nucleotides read TGTGCCGCCTCAGTGGCGGGAGGCCTCTACGAGCAGTACTTC. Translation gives CAASVAGGLYEQYF.

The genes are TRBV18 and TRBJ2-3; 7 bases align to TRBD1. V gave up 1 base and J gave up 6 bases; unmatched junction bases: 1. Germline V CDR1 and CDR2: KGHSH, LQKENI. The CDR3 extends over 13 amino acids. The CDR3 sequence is CASSPLRGDTQYF. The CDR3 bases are TGTGCCAGCTCACCACTCAGGGGGGATACGCAGTATTTT.

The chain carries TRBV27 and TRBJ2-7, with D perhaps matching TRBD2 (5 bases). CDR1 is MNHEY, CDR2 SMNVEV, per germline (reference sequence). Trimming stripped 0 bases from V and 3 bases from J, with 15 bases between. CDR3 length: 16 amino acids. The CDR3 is CASSLSNGVANYEQYF. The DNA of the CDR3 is TGTGCCAGCAGTTTATCGAACGGTGTAGCGAACTACGAGCAGTACTTC.